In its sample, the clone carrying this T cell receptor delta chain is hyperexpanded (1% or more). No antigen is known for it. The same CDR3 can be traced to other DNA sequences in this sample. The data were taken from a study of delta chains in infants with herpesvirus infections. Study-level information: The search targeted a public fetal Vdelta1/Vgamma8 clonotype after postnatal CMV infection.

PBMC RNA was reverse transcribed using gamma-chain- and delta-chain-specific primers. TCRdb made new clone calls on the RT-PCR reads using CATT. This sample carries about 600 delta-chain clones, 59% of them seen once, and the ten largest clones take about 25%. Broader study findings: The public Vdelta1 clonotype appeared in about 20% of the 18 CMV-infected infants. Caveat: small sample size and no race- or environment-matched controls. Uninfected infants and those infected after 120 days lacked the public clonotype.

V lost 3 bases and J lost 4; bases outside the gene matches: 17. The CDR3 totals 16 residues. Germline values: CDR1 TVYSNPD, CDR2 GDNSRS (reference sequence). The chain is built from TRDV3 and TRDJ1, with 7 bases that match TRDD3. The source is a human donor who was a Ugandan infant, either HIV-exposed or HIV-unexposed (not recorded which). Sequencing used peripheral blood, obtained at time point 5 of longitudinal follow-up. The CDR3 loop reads CAFPGLVWGAYDKLIF. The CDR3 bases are TGTGCCTTCCCCGGCCTCGTCTGGGGGGCATACGATAAACTCATCTTT.